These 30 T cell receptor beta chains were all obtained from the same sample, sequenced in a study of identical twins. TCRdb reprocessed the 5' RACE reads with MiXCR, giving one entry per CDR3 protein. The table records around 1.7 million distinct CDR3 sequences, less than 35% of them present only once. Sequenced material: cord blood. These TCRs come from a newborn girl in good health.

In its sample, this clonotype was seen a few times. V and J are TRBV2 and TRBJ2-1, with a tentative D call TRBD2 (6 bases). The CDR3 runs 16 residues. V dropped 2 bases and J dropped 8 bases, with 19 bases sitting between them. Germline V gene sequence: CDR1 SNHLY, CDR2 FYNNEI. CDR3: CASSEMGRGRLDEQFF. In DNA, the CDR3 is TGTGCCAGCAGTGAAATGGGGAGAGGGAGGTTAGATGAGCAGTTCTTC.

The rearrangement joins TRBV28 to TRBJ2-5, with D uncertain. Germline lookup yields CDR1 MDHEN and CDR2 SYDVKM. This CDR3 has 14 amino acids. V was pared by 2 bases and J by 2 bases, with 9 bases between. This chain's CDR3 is CASSLNHMQETQYF. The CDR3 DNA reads TGTGCCAGCAGTTTAAATCACATGCAAGAGACCCAGTACTTC.

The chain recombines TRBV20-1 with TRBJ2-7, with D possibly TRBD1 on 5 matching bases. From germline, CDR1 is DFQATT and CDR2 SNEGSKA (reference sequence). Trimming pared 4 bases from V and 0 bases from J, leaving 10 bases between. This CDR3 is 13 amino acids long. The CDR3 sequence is CSATHRFSYEQYF. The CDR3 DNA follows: TGCAGTGCTACACACAGGTTCTCCTACGAGCAGTACTTC.

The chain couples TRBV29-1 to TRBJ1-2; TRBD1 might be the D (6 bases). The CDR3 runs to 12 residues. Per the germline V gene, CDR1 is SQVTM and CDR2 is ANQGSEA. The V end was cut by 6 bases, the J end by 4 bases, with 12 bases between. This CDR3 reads CSVNRDTYGYTF. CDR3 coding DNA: TGCAGCGTGAACCGGGACACCTATGGCTACACCTTC.

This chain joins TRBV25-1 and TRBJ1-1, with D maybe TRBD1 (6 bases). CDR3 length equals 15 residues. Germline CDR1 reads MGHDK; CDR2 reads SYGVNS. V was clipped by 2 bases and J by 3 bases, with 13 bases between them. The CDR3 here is CASSETGLTDTEAFF. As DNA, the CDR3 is TGTGCCAGCAGTGAAACAGGGTTGACTGACACTGAAGCTTTCTTT.

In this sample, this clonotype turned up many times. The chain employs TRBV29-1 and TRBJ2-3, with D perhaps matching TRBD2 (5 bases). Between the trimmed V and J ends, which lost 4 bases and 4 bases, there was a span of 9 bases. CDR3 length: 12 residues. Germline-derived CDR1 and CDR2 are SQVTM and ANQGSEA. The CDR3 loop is CSVAGVPDTQYF. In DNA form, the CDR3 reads TGCAGCGTTGCCGGGGTCCCAGATACGCAGTATTTT.

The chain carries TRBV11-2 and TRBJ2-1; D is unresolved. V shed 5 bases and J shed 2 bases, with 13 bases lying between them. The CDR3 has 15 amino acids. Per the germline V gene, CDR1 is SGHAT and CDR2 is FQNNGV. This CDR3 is CASSAVRKAYNEQFF. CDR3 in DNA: TGTGCCAGCAGCGCCGTTAGGAAAGCCTACAATGAGCAGTTCTTC. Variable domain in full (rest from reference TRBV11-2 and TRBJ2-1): EAGVAQSPRYKIIEKRQSVAFWCNPISGHATLYWYQQILGQGPKLLIQFQNNGVVDDSQLPKDRFSAERLKGVDSTLKIQPAKLEDSAVYLCASSAVRKAYNEQFFGPGTRLTVL.

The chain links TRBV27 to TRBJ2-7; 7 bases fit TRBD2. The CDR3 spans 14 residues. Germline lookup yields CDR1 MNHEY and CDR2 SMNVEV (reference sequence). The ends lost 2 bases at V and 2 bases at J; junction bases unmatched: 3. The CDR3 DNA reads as TGTGCCAGCAGTTTAGGGACTAACACCTACGAGCAGTACTTC. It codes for CASSLGTNTYEQYF.

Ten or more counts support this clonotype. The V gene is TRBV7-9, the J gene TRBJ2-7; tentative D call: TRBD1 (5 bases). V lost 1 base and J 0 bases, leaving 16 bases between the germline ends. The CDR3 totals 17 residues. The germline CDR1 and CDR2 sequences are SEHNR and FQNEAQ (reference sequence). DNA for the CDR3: TGTGCCAGCAGCTTAGGTCTTTTGAGGACAAACTCCTACGAGCAGTACTTC. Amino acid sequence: CASSLGLLRTNSYEQYF.

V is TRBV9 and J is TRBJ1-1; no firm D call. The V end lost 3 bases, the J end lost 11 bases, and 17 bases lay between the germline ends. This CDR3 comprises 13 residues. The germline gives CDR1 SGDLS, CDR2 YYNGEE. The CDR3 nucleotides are TGTGCCAGCAGCGACATCCTGGGCCCCGCCGCTTTCTTT. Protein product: CASSDILGPAAFF.

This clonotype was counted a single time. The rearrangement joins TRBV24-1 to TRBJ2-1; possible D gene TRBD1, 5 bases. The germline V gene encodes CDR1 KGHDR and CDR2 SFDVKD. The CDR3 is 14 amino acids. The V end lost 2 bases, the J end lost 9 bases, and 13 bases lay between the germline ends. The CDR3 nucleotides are TGTGCCACCAGTGATTCCCAGGGTCTCGGTGAGCAGTTCTTC. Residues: CATSDSQGLGEQFF.

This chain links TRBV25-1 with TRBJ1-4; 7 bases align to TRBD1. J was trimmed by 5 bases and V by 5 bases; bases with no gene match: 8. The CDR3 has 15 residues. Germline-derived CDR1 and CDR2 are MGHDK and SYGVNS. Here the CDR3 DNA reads TGTGCCAGCAGTCCGACAGGGCAGCTCAATGAAAAACTGTTTTTT. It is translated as CASSPTGQLNEKLFF.

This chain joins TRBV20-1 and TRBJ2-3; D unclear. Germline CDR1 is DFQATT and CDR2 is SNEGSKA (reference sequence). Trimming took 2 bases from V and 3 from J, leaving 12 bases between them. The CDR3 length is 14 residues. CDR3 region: CSARSVLSTDTQYF. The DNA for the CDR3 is TGCAGTGCTAGATCGGTCTTGTCTACAGATACGCAGTATTTT.

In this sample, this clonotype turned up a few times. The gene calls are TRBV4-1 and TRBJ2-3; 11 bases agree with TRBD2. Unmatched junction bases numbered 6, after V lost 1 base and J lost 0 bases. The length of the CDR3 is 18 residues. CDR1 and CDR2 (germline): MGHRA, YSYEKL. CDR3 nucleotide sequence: TGCGCCAGCAGCCAAGCACTAGCGGGGGTAGCGAGCACAGATACGCAGTATTTT. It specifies CASSQALAGVASTDTQYF.

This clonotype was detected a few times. The CDR3 DNA is TGCAGTGCCCTCGGGGGGCCCACAGATACGCAGTATTTT. It encodes CSALGGPTDTQYF. The chain uses TRBV20-1 and TRBJ2-3; D perhaps matches TRBD2 (7 bases). There are 13 residues in the CDR3. The germline V gene has CDR1 DFQATT and CDR2 SNEGSKA (reference sequence). V was trimmed by 6 bases and J by 2 bases, leaving 12 bases between them.

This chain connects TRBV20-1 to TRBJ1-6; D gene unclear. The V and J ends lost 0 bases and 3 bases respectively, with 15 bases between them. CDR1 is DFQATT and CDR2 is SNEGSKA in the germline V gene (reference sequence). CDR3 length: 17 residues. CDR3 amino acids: CSARDTHLGGYNSPLHF. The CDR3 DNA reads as TGCAGTGCTAGAGATACCCATCTAGGTGGCTATAATTCACCCCTCCACTTT.

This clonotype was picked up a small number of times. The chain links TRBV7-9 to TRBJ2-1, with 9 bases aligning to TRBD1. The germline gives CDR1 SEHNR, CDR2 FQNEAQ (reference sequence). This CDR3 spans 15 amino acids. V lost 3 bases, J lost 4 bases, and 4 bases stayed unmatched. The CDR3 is CASSFEGQGYNEQFF. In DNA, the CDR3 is TGTGCCAGCAGCTTCGAGGGACAGGGATACAATGAGCAGTTCTTC.

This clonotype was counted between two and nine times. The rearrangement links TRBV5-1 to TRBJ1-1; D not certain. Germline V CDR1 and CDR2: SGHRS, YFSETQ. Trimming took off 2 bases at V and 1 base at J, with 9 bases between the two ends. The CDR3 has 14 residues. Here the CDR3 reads CASSLWTENTEAFF. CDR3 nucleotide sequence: TGCGCCAGCAGCTTATGGACGGAGAACACTGAAGCTTTCTTT.

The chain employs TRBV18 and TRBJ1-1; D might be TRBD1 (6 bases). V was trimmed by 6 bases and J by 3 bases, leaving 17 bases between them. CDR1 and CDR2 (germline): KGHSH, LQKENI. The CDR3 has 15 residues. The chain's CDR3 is CASSFGGPADTEAFF. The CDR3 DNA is TGTGCCAGCTCTTTTGGGGGGCCGGCGGACACTGAAGCTTTCTTT.

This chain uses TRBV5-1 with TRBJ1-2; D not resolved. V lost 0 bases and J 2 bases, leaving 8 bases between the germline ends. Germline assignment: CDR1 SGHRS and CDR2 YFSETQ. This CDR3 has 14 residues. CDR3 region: CASSLDLGNYGYTF. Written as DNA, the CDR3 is TGCGCCAGCAGCTTGGATTTAGGGAACTATGGCTACACCTTC. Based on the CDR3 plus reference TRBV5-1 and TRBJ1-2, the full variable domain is KAGVTQTPRYLIKTRGQQVTLSCSPISGHRSVSWYQQTPGQGLQFLFEYFSETQRNKGNFPGRFSGRQFSNSRSEMNVSTLELGDSALYLCASSLDLGNYGYTFGSGTRLTVV.

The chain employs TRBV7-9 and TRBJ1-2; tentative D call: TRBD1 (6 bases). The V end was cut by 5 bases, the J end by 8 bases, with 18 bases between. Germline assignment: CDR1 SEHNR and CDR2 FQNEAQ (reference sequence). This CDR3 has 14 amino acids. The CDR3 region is CASSLEGTRGGYTF. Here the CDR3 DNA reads TGTGCCAGCAGCCTTGAAGGGACAAGAGGCGGCTACACCTTC.

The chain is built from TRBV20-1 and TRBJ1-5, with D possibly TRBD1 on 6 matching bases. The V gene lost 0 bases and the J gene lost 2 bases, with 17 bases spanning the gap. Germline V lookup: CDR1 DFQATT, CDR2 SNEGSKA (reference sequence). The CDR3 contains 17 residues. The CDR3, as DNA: TGCAGTGCTAGAGATTTGAGGGGGGGCGCGGGCAATCAGCCCCAGCATTTT. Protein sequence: CSARDLRGGAGNQPQHF.

Here the CDR3 reads CASSLYPGSGTDTQYF. The CDR3 DNA sequence: TGCGCCAGCAGCTTGTATCCGGGATCCGGCACAGATACGCAGTATTTT. The gene calls are TRBV5-1 and TRBJ2-3; the D gene is possibly TRBD2 (5 bases). The CDR3 spans 16 residues. Germline CDR1 reads SGHRS; CDR2 reads YFSETQ. Trimming left V 1 base short and J 1 base short, with 13 bases between.

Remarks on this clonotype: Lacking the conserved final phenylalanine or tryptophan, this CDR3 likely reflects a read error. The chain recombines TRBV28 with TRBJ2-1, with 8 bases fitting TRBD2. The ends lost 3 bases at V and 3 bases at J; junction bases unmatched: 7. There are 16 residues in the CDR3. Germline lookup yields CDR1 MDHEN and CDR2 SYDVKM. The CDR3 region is CASSFPGTSFYNEQFY. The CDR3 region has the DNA TGTGCCAGCAGTTTCCCCGGGACTAGTTTCTACAATGAGCAGTTCTAC.

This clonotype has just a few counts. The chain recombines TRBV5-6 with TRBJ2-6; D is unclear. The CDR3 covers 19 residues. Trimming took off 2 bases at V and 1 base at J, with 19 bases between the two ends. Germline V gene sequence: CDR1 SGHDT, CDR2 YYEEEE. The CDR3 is CASSFLRTKPQSGANVLTF. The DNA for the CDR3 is TGTGCCAGCAGCTTCCTAAGAACTAAACCCCAGTCTGGGGCCAACGTCCTGACTTTC.

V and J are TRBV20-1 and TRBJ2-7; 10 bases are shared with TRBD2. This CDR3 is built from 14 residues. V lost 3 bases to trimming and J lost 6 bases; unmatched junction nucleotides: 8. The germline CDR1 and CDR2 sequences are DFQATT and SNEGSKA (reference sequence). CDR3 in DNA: TGCAGTGCTAGGTCTAGCGGGAGTCTAGGCGAGCAGTACTTC. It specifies CSARSSGSLGEQYF.

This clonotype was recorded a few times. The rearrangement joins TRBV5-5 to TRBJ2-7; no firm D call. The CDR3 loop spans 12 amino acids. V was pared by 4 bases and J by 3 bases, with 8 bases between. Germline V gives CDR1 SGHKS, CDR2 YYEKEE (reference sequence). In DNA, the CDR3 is TGTGCCAGCAGCAAGGTCAGCTACGAGCAGTACTTC. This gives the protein CASSKVSYEQYF.

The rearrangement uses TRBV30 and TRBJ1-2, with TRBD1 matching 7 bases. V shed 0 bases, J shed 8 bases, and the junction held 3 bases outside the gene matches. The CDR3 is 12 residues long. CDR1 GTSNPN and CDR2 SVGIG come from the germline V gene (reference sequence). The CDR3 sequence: CAWSVSTGGYTF. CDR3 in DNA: TGTGCCTGGAGTGTATCGACAGGGGGCTACACCTTC.

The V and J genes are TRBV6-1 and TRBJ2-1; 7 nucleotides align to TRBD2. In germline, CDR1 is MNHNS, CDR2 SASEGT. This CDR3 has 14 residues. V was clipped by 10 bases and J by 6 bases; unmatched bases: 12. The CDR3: CATLYLGGSNEQFF. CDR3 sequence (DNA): TGTGCCACCCTTTACCTCGGGGGGAGCAATGAGCAGTTCTTC.

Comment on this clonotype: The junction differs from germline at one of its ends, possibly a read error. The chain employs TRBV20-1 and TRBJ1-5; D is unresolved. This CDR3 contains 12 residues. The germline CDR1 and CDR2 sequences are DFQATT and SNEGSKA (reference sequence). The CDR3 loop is CGASFRNQPQHF. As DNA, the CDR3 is TGCGGTGCTAGCTTCAGGAATCAGCCCCAGCATTTT.